This T cell receptor (beta chain) was profiled in a study of early stage breast cancer tumors. Study information: ER+/PR+/HER2- status applied to about 70% of the 16 invasive breast tumors. Average read coverage per sample was approximately 9.1-fold. Regarding the study as a whole: Tumors had about 2.5-fold higher T cell density and higher clonality than adjacent normal breast tissue.

Assay: immunoSEQ multiplex PCR; the TCRdb copy retains only in-frame clones and omits some. The repertoire consists of approximately 33,000 clones, with roughly 77% occurring once and the leading ten covering 4.7%. A word on this clone: Its antigen is as yet unknown.

The material sequenced was blood. The TCR originated in a person in their 40s with breast cancer.

CDR3 sequence: CASSPPGRAGQPQHF. The CDR3, as DNA: TGTGCCAGCAGCCCCCCCGGGCGCGCAGGCCAGCCCCAGCATTTT. The rearrangement joins TRBV7-2 to TRBJ1-5; the D is unclear. This CDR3 has 15 amino acids. CDR1 is SGHTA, CDR2 FQGNSA, per germline. Deletions cut 5 bases from V and 7 bases from J, with 18 bases between.